Presented here are 17 T cell receptor beta chains from one specimen sequenced in a study of T cells after somatic rescue of genetic block. Sequencing was performed with immunoSEQ multiplex PCR; in TCRdb, only in-frame clones are kept and a portion is missing. The sample has 88,000 or so clones, over 80% seen once; the top ten hold about 1.5%. Material: peripheral blood mononuclear cells (PBMCs). These TCRs come from a woman aged 18 to 35.

The chain couples TRBV5-1 to TRBJ1-6; no reliable D call. This CDR3 region has 15 residues. Germline-derived CDR1 and CDR2 are SGHRS and YFSETQ. V lost 2 bases to trimming and J lost 0 bases, with 6 bases between them. The CDR3 bases are TGCGCCAGCAGCTTTGAGAGCTCCTATAATTCACCCCTCCACTTT. This sequence encodes CASSFESSYNSPLHF.

This sequence joins TRBV15 and TRBJ2-7, with 11 bases aligning to TRBD1. V was pared by 8 bases and J by 3 bases, with 6 bases of the junction left unmatched. Germline V gene sequence: CDR1 LNHNV, CDR2 YYDKDF (reference sequence). This CDR3 contains 14 residues. CDR3: CATGTGTGGYEQYF. As DNA, the CDR3 is TGTGCCACCGGAACCGGGACAGGGGGCTACGAGCAGTACTTC. The entire variable domain, with the rest obtained from reference TRBV15 and TRBJ2-7, is as follows: DAMVIQNPRYQVTQFGKPVTLSCSQTLNHNVMYWYQQKSSQAPKLLFHYYDKDFNNEADTPDNFQSRRPNTSFCFLDIRSPGLGDTAMYLCATGTGTGGYEQYFGPGTRLTVT.

This clone has only one observation. The chain carries TRBV27 and TRBJ2-2, with a possible D match to TRBD1 (6 bases). CDR3 length: 13 residues. The V end was cut by 3 bases, the J end by 6 bases, with 8 bases between. CDR1 and CDR2 (germline): MNHEY, SMNVEV (reference sequence). DNA for the CDR3: TGTGCCAGCAGTTTTGGGGGCCCCGGGGAGCTGTTTTTT. Protein: CASSFGGPGELFF.

The chain employs TRBV6-1 and TRBJ2-1; D remains ambiguous. V was trimmed by 5 bases and J by 4 bases, leaving 9 bases between them. In germline, CDR1 is MNHNS, CDR2 SASEGT. The CDR3 spans 13 residues. The CDR3 region is CASSLRPYNEQFF. The DNA for the CDR3 is TGTGCCAGCAGTCTCCGACCTTACAATGAGCAGTTCTTC.

CDR3 DNA sequence: TGTGCCAGCAGCGGCGGCTGGGGCGACTATGGCTACACCTTC. Translating gives CASSGGWGDYGYTF. This chain joins TRBV7-9 and TRBJ1-2; tentatively, D is TRBD1 (5 bases). Germline CDR1 and CDR2: SEHNR and FQNEAQ (reference sequence). V lost 5 bases to trimming and J lost 3 bases, with 13 bases between them. CDR3 length: 14 residues.

V is TRBV18 and J is TRBJ1-5; TRBD1 might be the D (5 bases). The ends were cut back, 6 bases at V and 9 bases at J, with 21 bases in the middle. Germline V lookup: CDR1 KGHSH, CDR2 LQKENI. CDR3 length: 15 residues. CDR3 in amino acids: CASSGGPYEGPPQHF. CDR3 nucleotide sequence: TGTGCCAGCTCCGGGGGACCGTATGAAGGTCCGCCCCAGCATTTT.

The CDR3 region has the DNA TGTGCCAGCAAGGGATCCGGCGGGCATGAGCAGTTCTTC. This translates into CASKGSGGHEQFF. The genes are TRBV6-6 and TRBJ2-1; tentative D call: TRBD2 (5 bases). The V end was cut by 7 bases, the J end by 8 bases, with 15 bases between. Germline values: CDR1 MNHNY, CDR2 SVGAGI (reference sequence). The CDR3 loop spans 13 amino acids.

The chain joins TRBV29-1 to TRBJ2-1; 9 nucleotides match TRBD2. This CDR3 spans 19 amino acids. Trimming cost V 4 bases and J 3 bases; bases outside gene matches: 19. Per germline, CDR1 SQVTM and CDR2 ANQGSEA. Here the CDR3 reads CSVVRLAGHSRGGYNEQFF. The DNA of the CDR3 is TGCAGCGTTGTCCGGCTAGCGGGACACTCACGGGGGGGCTACAATGAGCAGTTCTTC.

V usage is TRBV9 and J usage is TRBJ2-3, with a tentative D call TRBD1 (6 bases). The CDR3 is 16 amino acids. V gave up 0 bases and J gave up 0 bases, with 11 bases separating them. Germline lookup yields CDR1 SGDLS and CDR2 YYNGEE. CDR3 loop: CASSVGAGVSTDTQYF. CDR3 DNA sequence: TGTGCCAGCAGCGTAGGGGCAGGGGTTAGCACAGATACGCAGTATTTT.

The V and J genes are TRBV27 and TRBJ1-5, with D maybe TRBD1 (6 bases). Deletions cut 6 bases from V and 0 bases from J, with 24 bases between. Per the germline V gene, CDR1 is MNHEY and CDR2 is SMNVEV (reference sequence). The CDR3 is 19 residues long. The CDR3 protein is CASRDPTGRASYSNQPQHF. The CDR3, as DNA: TGTGCCAGCAGGGACCCGACAGGCCGGGCTAGTTATAGCAATCAGCCCCAGCATTTT.

The J gene is TRBJ2-1, the V gene TRBV11-3; the match to TRBD2 covers 10 bases. With V trimmed by 2 bases and J by 6 bases, 4 bases remained unmatched. Germline CDR1 and CDR2: SGHNT and YENEEA. This CDR3 spans 15 amino acids. The CDR3 nucleotides read TGTGCCAGCAGCTTAAATCTAGCGGGAGTCAATGAGCAGTTCTTC. Translation: CASSLNLAGVNEQFF.

The chain joins TRBV30 to TRBJ1-5, with 7 bases that match TRBD1. Germline assignment: CDR1 GTSNPN and CDR2 SVGIG (reference sequence). CDR3 size: 15 residues. With V trimmed by 2 bases and J by 1 base, 5 bases remained unmatched. CDR3 sequence reads: CAWSPGTVSNQPQHF. CDR3 bases: TGTGCCTGGAGTCCCGGGACAGTCAGCAATCAGCCCCAGCATTTT.

CDR3 sequence: CASSFRPVSYNEQFF. The CDR3 DNA reads TGTGCCAGCAGCTTTCGTCCGGTCTCCTACAATGAGCAGTTCTTC. The chain recombines TRBV7-3 with TRBJ2-1, with D uncertain. Germline V gene sequence: CDR1 SGHTA, CDR2 FQGTGA. The germline V and J ends were trimmed by 3 bases and 0 bases, with 9 bases remaining between them. The CDR3 extends over 15 amino acids.

The rearrangement uses TRBV5-1 and TRBJ2-1; D unresolved. The CDR3 runs to 15 residues. V lost 0 bases and J 0 bases, leaving 7 bases between the germline ends. The germline CDR1 and CDR2 sequences are SGHRS and YFSETQ. This CDR3 is CASSLDVTSYNEQFF. As DNA, the CDR3 is TGCGCCAGCAGCTTGGACGTAACCTCCTACAATGAGCAGTTCTTC.

The V call is TRBV30, the J call TRBJ1-5, with no clear D. This CDR3 is built from 14 residues. The ends were cut back, 5 bases at V and 7 bases at J, with 18 bases in the middle. CDR1 is GTSNPN, CDR2 SVGIG, per germline (reference sequence). CDR3 region: CAWGDEGGGQPQHF. As DNA, the CDR3 is TGTGCCTGGGGCGACGAGGGAGGTGGCCAGCCCCAGCATTTT.

This clone was detected only once. The V and J genes are TRBV2 and TRBJ2-3; TRBD2 is a possible D gene (5 bases). Germline-derived CDR1 and CDR2 are SNHLY and FYNNEI. Trimming took off 1 base at V and 4 bases at J, with 6 bases between the two ends. The CDR3 is 13 amino acids. As DNA, the CDR3 is TGTGCCAGCAGTGAAGGTAGCGCAGATACGCAGTATTTT. Encoded protein: CASSEGSADTQYF.

CDR3 nucleotides: TGTGCCAGCAGTTACTCCTCAGGGTTGGGCGGGGAGCTGTTTTTT. Translated, it gives CASSYSSGLGGELFF. V usage is TRBV6-5 and J usage is TRBJ2-2; possible D gene TRBD1, 5 bases. Trimming took 0 bases from V and 7 from J, leaving 12 bases between them. The CDR3 contains 15 residues. Germline values: CDR1 MNHEY, CDR2 SVGAGI.